A selection of T cell receptor beta chains follows, all from one sample in a study of Graves' ophthalmopathy and Graves' hyperthyroidism. Using its own MiXCR run on the multiplex PCR reads, TCRdb lists one record per CDR3 protein. The sample holds about 620,000 distinct CDR3 sequences; about a fifth are singletons and the top ten take more than 5.5%. The specimen was peripheral blood. These receptors all come from a woman under 30 with stable Graves' hyperthyroidism. Some clones in this sample may be carry-over from other donors' samples. CDR3s include the opening cysteine and the closing phenylalanine or tryptophan. The order of the fields is J gene, clone size, V gene, D gene, CDR3 DNA, CDR3 protein. A D gene is named only where the DNA matches it firmly. A row's size may be missing; if present it is once, few, many or a size class.

j_gene: TRBJ2-7; abundance: .; v_gene: TRBV3-1; d_gene: .; CDR3nt: TGTGCCAGCAGCTACCCCGGGACGAAGACCCACGAGCAGTACTTC; CDR3aa: CASSYPGTKTHEQYF
j_gene: TRBJ1-2; abundance: many; v_gene: TRBV9; d_gene: TRBD1; CDR3nt: TGTGCCAGCAGCCCGCAGCCAGGGGGCAGCTATGGCTACACCTTC; CDR3aa: CASSPQPGGSYGYTF
j_gene: TRBJ2-7; abundance: many; v_gene: TRBV6-1; d_gene: .; CDR3nt: TGTGCCAGCAGGCCCGGCAGTCCCAGGGAGCAGTACTTC; CDR3aa: CASRPGSPREQYF
j_gene: TRBJ2-4; abundance: .; v_gene: TRBV5-6; d_gene: .; CDR3nt: TGTGCCAGCAGCTTGCTTCCGGCCAAAAACATTCAGTACTTC; CDR3aa: CASSLLPAKNIQYF
j_gene: TRBJ2-7; abundance: .; v_gene: TRBV3-1; d_gene: TRBD2; CDR3nt: TGTGCCAGCAGCCAAGAAGGAGCCGGGAGGTACGAGCAGTACTTC; CDR3aa: CASSQEGAGRYEQYF
j_gene: TRBJ1-5; abundance: many; v_gene: TRBV15; d_gene: .; CDR3nt: TGTGCCACCAGCAGGGGGCTAAGCAATCAGCCCCAGCATTTT; CDR3aa: CATSRGLSNQPQHF
j_gene: TRBJ1-5; abundance: once; v_gene: TRBV15; d_gene: .; CDR3nt: TGTGCCACCAGCACGCATAGAGGTGCGGGCAATCAGCCCCAGCATTTT; CDR3aa: CATSTHRGAGNQPQHF
j_gene: TRBJ1-2; abundance: many; v_gene: TRBV15; d_gene: TRBD1; CDR3nt: TGTGCCACCAGCAGACCTCTCCGGGACAGGGGCCACTATGGCTACACCTTC; CDR3aa: CATSRPLRDRGHYGYTF
j_gene: TRBJ1-1; abundance: many; v_gene: TRBV30; d_gene: .; CDR3nt: TGTGCCCGCGACCGACCGGGGACTGAAGCTTTCTTT; CDR3aa: CARDRPGTEAFF
j_gene: TRBJ2-7; abundance: .; v_gene: TRBV11-2; d_gene: .; CDR3nt: TGTGCCAGCAGCTTGGCAGTCCTCTACGAGCAGTACTTC; CDR3aa: CASSLAVLYEQYF
j_gene: TRBJ1-2; abundance: many; v_gene: TRBV6-1; d_gene: TRBD1; CDR3nt: TGTGCCAGCAGCGGGACAGAACCTAACTATGGCTACACCTTC; CDR3aa: CASSGTEPNYGYTF
j_gene: TRBJ1-1; abundance: many; v_gene: TRBV6-1; d_gene: .; CDR3nt: TGTGCCAGCAGTGAAGCTTCGGCCCCCCGAGCTTTCTTT; CDR3aa: CASSEASAPRAFF
j_gene: TRBJ2-7; abundance: many; v_gene: TRBV12-3/TRBV12-4; d_gene: .; CDR3nt: TGTGCCTCGGTGTCCTCCTACGAGCAGTACTTC; CDR3aa: CASVSSYEQYF
j_gene: TRBJ2-7; abundance: many; v_gene: TRBV12-3/TRBV12-4; d_gene: .; CDR3nt: TGTGCCAGCAGCCTGGCGTGGGGTGGCGCCTACTACGAGCAGTACTTC; CDR3aa: CASSLAWGGAYYEQYF
j_gene: TRBJ2-1; abundance: .; v_gene: TRBV11-2; d_gene: .; CDR3nt: TGTGCCAGCAGCTTAGGCGGGAAAGAGCAGTTCTTC; CDR3aa: CASSLGGKEQFF
j_gene: TRBJ2-7; abundance: .; v_gene: TRBV28; d_gene: TRBD2; CDR3nt: TGTGCCAGCCGATCCATCGGGGGGGCCTCCTACGAGCAGTACTTC; CDR3aa: CASRSIGGASYEQYF
j_gene: TRBJ2-1; abundance: many; v_gene: TRBV20-1; d_gene: .; CDR3nt: TGCAGTGCTAGAGATCGGGGCGGTCGGATCACCTACAATGAGCAGTTCTTC; CDR3aa: CSARDRGGRITYNEQFF
j_gene: TRBJ2-7; abundance: .; v_gene: TRBV28; d_gene: .; CDR3nt: TGTGCCAGCAGTTCTACTACTGGGGAGCAGTACTTC; CDR3aa: CASSSTTGEQYF
j_gene: TRBJ2-7; abundance: many; v_gene: TRBV12-3/TRBV12-4; d_gene: .; CDR3nt: TGTGCCAGCAGTCTCATGGGTCCTACCTACGAGCAGTACTTC; CDR3aa: CASSLMGPTYEQYF
j_gene: TRBJ2-4; abundance: many; v_gene: TRBV12-3/TRBV12-4; d_gene: TRBD2; CDR3nt: TGTGCCAGCAGGCCGGGACTAGTTGTAGAAAACATTCAGTACTTC; CDR3aa: CASRPGLVVENIQYF
j_gene: TRBJ2-5; abundance: many; v_gene: TRBV6-1; d_gene: .; CDR3nt: TGTGCCAGCAGTCAGGGTAGGGACGGTCCAACCCAGTACTTC; CDR3aa: CASSQGRDGPTQYF
j_gene: TRBJ2-5; abundance: many; v_gene: TRBV12-3/TRBV12-4; d_gene: TRBD1; CDR3nt: TGTGCCAGCAGTCAGGGACAGTGGCAAGAGACCCAGTACTTC; CDR3aa: CASSQGQWQETQYF